A selection of T cell receptor beta chains follows, all from one sample in a study of shared clonotypes between healthy human individuals. Data came from immunoSEQ multiplex PCR; TCRdb stores just in-frame clones and leaves some out. The sample gives under 600,000 clones, approximately 95% of which show up once; nearly 0.065% is in the top ten. Sample: naive CD4+ T cells sorted from blood. The receptor set was obtained from a woman aged 25 to 39 in good health. CDR3s include the opening cysteine and the closing phenylalanine or tryptophan. D genes are given only for firm matches. Clone size is not always given. Where it is, it says once, few, many or a class for expanded clones.

D gene: TRBD1
V gene: TRBV7-8
clone size: .
J gene: TRBJ1-4
CDR3 DNA: TGTGCCAGCAGCTTGGTCCCGGGACAGGGGAGGGTGGAAAAACTGTTTTTT
CDR3 protein: CASSLVPGQGRVEKLFF

D gene: .
V gene: TRBV15
clone size: .
J gene: TRBJ1-5
CDR3 DNA: TGTGCCACCAGCAGGGGACGGGAGTTACCCCAGCATTTT
CDR3 protein: CATSRGRELPQHF

D gene: .
V gene: TRBV7-9
clone size: .
J gene: TRBJ2-7
CDR3 DNA: TGTGCCAGCAGCTTGCTCAGGGAATTTACCTACGAGCAGTACTTC
CDR3 protein: CASSLLREFTYEQYF

D gene: TRBD1
V gene: TRBV28
clone size: .
J gene: TRBJ1-2
CDR3 DNA: TGTGCCAGCAGTTTCCCTACAGGGGGGGAAGGCTACACCTTC
CDR3 protein: CASSFPTGGEGYTF

D gene: TRBD1
V gene: TRBV7-9
clone size: .
J gene: TRBJ2-5
CDR3 DNA: TGTGCCAGCAGCTCGGACAGGGGGCACGAGACCCAGTACTTC
CDR3 protein: CASSSDRGHETQYF

D gene: .
V gene: TRBV13
clone size: .
J gene: TRBJ1-3
CDR3 DNA: TGTGCCAGCAGCCTACCTAGGATGTCGGGACCCTCTGGAAACACCATATATTTT
CDR3 protein: CASSLPRMSGPSGNTIYF

D gene: .
V gene: TRBV19
clone size: .
J gene: TRBJ2-1
CDR3 DNA: TGTGCCAGTAGTTTCCTGGGGGCGCAGTATGAGCAGTTCTTC
CDR3 protein: CASSFLGAQYEQFF

D gene: .
V gene: TRBV15
clone size: .
J gene: TRBJ1-1
CDR3 DNA: TGTGCCACCAGCAGAGCTGTGGGGACTGAAGCTTTCTTT
CDR3 protein: CATSRAVGTEAFF

D gene: TRBD2
V gene: TRBV6-6
clone size: .
J gene: TRBJ2-1
CDR3 DNA: TGTGCCAGCAGTCCCGTTGTAGCGGGATCCGCTGAGCAGTTCTTC
CDR3 protein: CASSPVVAGSAEQFF

D gene: TRBD1
V gene: TRBV28
clone size: few
J gene: TRBJ1-5
CDR3 DNA: TGTGCCAGCAGGCGGACAGGAGATCCACAGCCCCAGCATTTT
CDR3 protein: CASRRTGDPQPQHF

D gene: .
V gene: TRBV30
clone size: .
J gene: TRBJ2-7
CDR3 DNA: TGTGCCTGGGACCCACAGGGTCCTCGGGAGCAGTACTTC
CDR3 protein: CAWDPQGPREQYF

D gene: .
V gene: TRBV2
clone size: .
J gene: TRBJ2-5
CDR3 DNA: TGTGCCAGCAGTAAAGGACCCCTGGAGACCCAGTACTTC
CDR3 protein: CASSKGPLETQYF

D gene: TRBD2
V gene: TRBV27
clone size: .
J gene: TRBJ2-3
CDR3 DNA: TGTGCCAGCAGAATAGCGGGAGGTGCCGATACGCAGTATTTT
CDR3 protein: CASRIAGGADTQYF

D gene: .
V gene: TRBV11-2
clone size: .
J gene: TRBJ1-1
CDR3 DNA: TGTGCCAGCAGCTTAGACGGGCAGAACACTGAAGCTTTCTTT
CDR3 protein: CASSLDGQNTEAFF

D gene: .
V gene: TRBV5-1
clone size: .
J gene: TRBJ2-2
CDR3 DNA: TGCGCCAGCAGCAGGCGACCTCAGGGGATCACCGGGGAGCTGTTTTTT
CDR3 protein: CASSRRPQGITGELFF

D gene: TRBD1
V gene: TRBV7-7
clone size: .
J gene: TRBJ2-7
CDR3 DNA: TGTGCCAGCAGAAGCGGACAGGGGACTTCCTACGAGCAGTACTTC
CDR3 protein: CASRSGQGTSYEQYF

D gene: .
V gene: TRBV6-5
clone size: once
J gene: TRBJ2-7
CDR3 DNA: TGTGCCAGCAGTTCCTTCCCCCCGACAGCCTACGAGCAGTACTTC
CDR3 protein: CASSSFPPTAYEQYF

D gene: .
V gene: TRBV5-8
clone size: .
J gene: TRBJ1-6
CDR3 DNA: TGTGCCAGCATCCAGTACAGACTCTATAATTCACCCCTCCACTTT
CDR3 protein: CASIQYRLYNSPLHF

D gene: TRBD1
V gene: TRBV28
clone size: .
J gene: TRBJ2-1
CDR3 DNA: TGTGCCAGCAGTTCGACCGGGACAGGGGCTTACAATGAGCAGTTCTTC
CDR3 protein: CASSSTGTGAYNEQFF

D gene: .
V gene: TRBV28
clone size: .
J gene: TRBJ2-7
CDR3 DNA: TGTGCCAGCAGTCCTGGGACCCCAGCCGAGCAGTACTTC
CDR3 protein: CASSPGTPAEQYF

D gene: TRBD2
V gene: TRBV28
clone size: .
J gene: TRBJ2-1
CDR3 DNA: TGTGCCAGCAGTTTACGTGGGAGGGCCCCCTACAATGAGCAGTTCTTC
CDR3 protein: CASSLRGRAPYNEQFF

D gene: .
V gene: TRBV18
clone size: .
J gene: TRBJ2-1
CDR3 DNA: TGTGCCAGCTCAGTGGCCGGTCGGGCCTACAATGAGCAGTTCTTC
CDR3 protein: CASSVAGRAYNEQFF

D gene: .
V gene: TRBV30
clone size: .
J gene: TRBJ1-6
CDR3 DNA: TGTGCCTGGACCCGGGAATGGAGGGATTCACCCCTCCACTTT
CDR3 protein: CAWTREWRDSPLHF

D gene: .
V gene: TRBV6-5
clone size: .
J gene: TRBJ1-1
CDR3 DNA: TGTGCCAGCAGTTACAAGGGGAACACTGAAGCTTTCTTT
CDR3 protein: CASSYKGNTEAFF

D gene: .
V gene: TRBV19
clone size: .
J gene: TRBJ2-3
CDR3 DNA: TGTGCCAGTACGGTAGGCCCCTCCACAGATACGCAGTATTTT
CDR3 protein: CASTVGPSTDTQYF

D gene: .
V gene: TRBV19
clone size: .
J gene: TRBJ2-2
CDR3 DNA: TGTGCCTGTCTTCGGACGACCACCGGGGAGCTGTTTTTT
CDR3 protein: CACLRTTTGELFF